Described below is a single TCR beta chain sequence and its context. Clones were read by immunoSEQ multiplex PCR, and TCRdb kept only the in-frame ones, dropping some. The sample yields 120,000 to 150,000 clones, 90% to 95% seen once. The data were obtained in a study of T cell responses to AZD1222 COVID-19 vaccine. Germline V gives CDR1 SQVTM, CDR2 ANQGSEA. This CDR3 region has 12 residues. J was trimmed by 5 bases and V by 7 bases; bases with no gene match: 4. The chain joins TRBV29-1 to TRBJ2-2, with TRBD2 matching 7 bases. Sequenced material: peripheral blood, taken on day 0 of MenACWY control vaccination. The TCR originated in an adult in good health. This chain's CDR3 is CSGDSGTGELFF. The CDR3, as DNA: TGCAGCGGTGATAGCGGGACCGGGGAGCTGTTTTTT.